The 18 T cell receptor beta chains below were found in one sample sequenced in a study of blood T cell repertoires in COVID-19. Assay used: immunoSEQ multiplex PCR; TCRdb lists only in-frame clones, some missing. The top ten clones hold 3% to 3.5% of a sample with roughly 190,000 clones, around 84% of them seen once. The specimen was PBMCs or T cells enriched from blood (not recorded which). These receptors all stem from a woman aged 25 to 39 who had recovered from COVID-19.

The count of this clone is one. V usage is TRBV2 and J usage is TRBJ1-5, with unresolved D. Trimming took off 3 bases at V and 0 bases at J, with 9 bases between the two ends. This CDR3 comprises 15 residues. Germline V gene lookup returns CDR1 SNHLY and CDR2 FYNNEI. The CDR3 DNA reads as TGTGCCAGCAGTGATAAACGCTATAGCAATCAGCCCCAGCATTTT. Translated, it gives CASSDKRYSNQPQHF.

The V call is TRBV10-3, the J call TRBJ2-1; 11 positions agree with TRBD2. V shed 0 bases, J shed 5 bases, and the junction held 6 bases outside the gene matches. CDR3 size: 17 residues. Germline CDR1 ENHRY, CDR2 SYGVKD. The CDR3 is CAISESGGLAENNEQFF. CDR3 in DNA: TGTGCCATCAGTGAGTCCGGGGGACTAGCGGAAAACAATGAGCAGTTCTTC.

The J gene is TRBJ1-5, the V gene TRBV21-1; TRBD1, as called in the table, went unchecked against the DNA. TRBV21-1 is marked as a pseudogene. The CDR3 runs to 16 residues. In DNA form, the CDR3 reads TGTGCCAGCAGCAAAAAGTCGAGACAGGGCAATCAGCCCCAGCATTTT. It encodes CASSKKSRQGNQPQHF.

The DNA of the CDR3 is TGCGCCAGCAGCCAAGTGACTAGCGGGACGTCCGAGCAGTACTTC. It codes for CASSQVTSGTSEQYF. The V gene is TRBV4-1, the J gene TRBJ2-7; TRBD2 aligns across 11 bases. Germline V gene sequence: CDR1 MGHRA, CDR2 YSYEKL. Trimming at V came to 1 base and at J to 6 bases, leaving 5 bases not matched to a gene. The CDR3 is 15 amino acids.

The rearrangement links TRBV9 to TRBJ2-1; the D gene is possibly TRBD1 (7 bases). Trimming stripped 2 bases from V and 4 bases from J, with 16 bases between. The CDR3 sequence is 16 residues long. The germline V gene has CDR1 SGDLS and CDR2 YYNGEE. In DNA, the CDR3 is TGTGCCAGCAGCGTGAGATCCCAGGGGGGTTACAATGAGCAGTTCTTC. It encodes CASSVRSQGGYNEQFF. Drawing the rest from reference TRBV9 and TRBJ2-1, the complete variable domain is DSGVTQTPKHLITATGQRVTLRCSPRSGDLSVYWYQQSLDQGLQFLIQYYNGEERAKGNILERFSAQQFPDLHSELNLSSLELGDSALYFCASSVRSQGGYNEQFFGPGTRLTVL.

The J gene is TRBJ2-4, the V gene TRBV7-9, with a tentative D call TRBD1 (6 bases). Germline CDR1 SEHNR, CDR2 FQNEAQ (reference sequence). The CDR3 runs to 15 residues. V lost 1 base and J lost 0, with 7 bases in between. In DNA, the CDR3 is TGTGCCAGCAGCTTAGTAGGGGGAGCCAAAAACATTCAGTACTTC. It specifies CASSLVGGAKNIQYF.

This chain connects TRBV5-8 to TRBJ2-1; 8 nucleotides match TRBD1. The V and J ends lost 4 bases and 6 bases, in that order; junction bases with no gene match: 6. Germline CDR1 SGHTS, CDR2 YDEGEE. The CDR3 has 14 residues. The CDR3 protein is CASSPTGASNEQFF. The CDR3 DNA is TGTGCCAGCAGCCCGACAGGGGCGTCCAATGAGCAGTTCTTC.

The V call is TRBV7-9, the J call TRBJ1-1, with TRBD1 as a possible D gene (5 bases). Between the trimmed V and J ends, which lost 4 bases and 11 bases, there was a span of 17 bases. This CDR3 region has 13 residues. CDR1 is SEHNR, CDR2 FQNEAQ, per germline (reference sequence). In DNA, the CDR3 is TGTGCCAGCAGCTCGGGCGGGGCCCCGGGGGCTTTCTTT. As protein: CASSSGGAPGAFF.

The CDR3 region has the DNA TGTGCCAGCAGAATAGCGGGCACAGCAACTAATGAAAAACTGTTTTTT. It specifies CASRIAGTATNEKLFF. The chain couples TRBV2 to TRBJ1-4; D is ambiguous. The CDR3 loop spans 16 amino acids. V lost 6 bases to trimming and J lost 0 bases, with 14 bases between them. CDR1 is SNHLY and CDR2 is FYNNEI in the germline V gene. Based on the CDR3 plus reference TRBV2 and TRBJ1-4, the full variable domain is EPEVTQTPSHQVTQMGQEVILRCVPISNHLYFYWYRQILGQKVEFLVSFYNNEISEKSEIFDDQFSVERPDGSNFTLKIRSTKLEDSAMYFCASRIAGTATNEKLFFGSGTQLSVL.

In DNA, the CDR3 is TGTGCCAGCAGCGGGGGCAGAGACACTGAAGCTTTCTTT. Translated: CASSGGRDTEAFF. V gene TRBV11-3 combines with J gene TRBJ1-1; possible D gene TRBD1, 6 bases. V gave up 5 bases and J gave up 3 bases, with 10 bases separating them. CDR3 size: 13 residues. Per germline, CDR1 SGHNT and CDR2 YENEEA.

V usage is TRBV28 and J usage is TRBJ2-1, with 13 bases lining up with TRBD2. This CDR3 contains 16 residues. V was pared by 6 bases and J by 5 bases, with 7 bases of the junction left unmatched. The germline gives CDR1 MDHEN, CDR2 SYDVKM. DNA for the CDR3: TGTGCCAGCAGCCCCCCCGGACTAGCGGGAGACAATGAGCAGTTCTTC. Protein: CASSPPGLAGDNEQFF.

The V call is TRBV7-9, the J call TRBJ2-5; 7 bases match TRBD2. Germline trimming cut 4 bases from V and 3 bases from J; bases unmatched to any gene: 8. Germline V lookup: CDR1 SEHNR, CDR2 FQNEAQ (reference sequence). This CDR3 has 15 residues. This CDR3 is CASSSSKGREETQYF. CDR3 nucleotide sequence: TGTGCCAGCAGCTCCTCTAAGGGGAGGGAAGAGACCCAGTACTTC.

This clone has only a few counts. This chain links TRBV15 with TRBJ2-7; possible D gene TRBD2, 5 bases. The CDR3 covers 15 residues. Germline lookup yields CDR1 LNHNV and CDR2 YYDKDF (reference sequence). Trimming shortened V by 8 bases and J by 3 bases, and 20 bases separated the two germline ends. The CDR3 DNA reads as TGTGCCACCGCCGTCAAGGGAGAGATACACTACGAGCAGTACGTC. It is translated as CATAVKGEIHYEQYV.

The chain combines TRBV5-1 with TRBJ1-5; no definite D call. The CDR3 length is 16 residues. V gave up 4 bases and J gave up 1 base, with 15 bases separating them. Germline values: CDR1 SGHRS, CDR2 YFSETQ. In nucleotides, the CDR3 is TGCGCCAGCAGCCTCCAACCTACCGGGAGCAATCAGCCCCAGCATTTT. It translates to CASSLQPTGSNQPQHF.

V is TRBV19 and J is TRBJ1-3; no firm D call. This CDR3 is built from 15 residues. Germline V gene lookup returns CDR1 LNHDA and CDR2 SQIVND (reference sequence). Trimming took off 4 bases at V and 7 bases at J, with 17 bases between the two ends. The CDR3 bases are TGTGCCAGTAGTAAGCCGCTGGGCTTGAGCAACACCATATATTTT. It is translated as CASSKPLGLSNTIYF.

The chain combines TRBV4-1 with TRBJ1-2, with D perhaps matching TRBD1 (5 bases). The CDR3 loop spans 13 amino acids. The germline V gene encodes CDR1 MGHRA and CDR2 YSYEKL. The ends were cut back, 3 bases at V and 7 bases at J, with 12 bases in the middle. In DNA form, the CDR3 reads TGCGCCAGCAGCCAGGACCCAAGGGGTGGCTACACCTTC. Translation: CASSQDPRGGYTF.

The V call is TRBV30, the J call TRBJ1-5, with TRBD1 identical over 7 bases. With V trimmed by 7 bases and J by 5 bases, 8 bases remained unmatched. This CDR3 comprises 13 residues. The germline gives CDR1 GTSNPN, CDR2 SVGIG (reference sequence). CDR3 protein: CAFDRGGDQPQHF. As DNA, the CDR3 is TGTGCCTTCGATCGAGGGGGCGATCAGCCCCAGCATTTT.

This chain uses TRBV10-3 with TRBJ2-2; 10 positions agree with TRBD1. Germline V lookup: CDR1 ENHRY, CDR2 SYGVKD. The V gene end was trimmed by 10 bases and the J gene end by 6 bases; junction bases not matched to a gene: 8. The CDR3 spans 14 residues. CDR3 residues: CASARTGGAGELFF. The DNA of the CDR3 is TGTGCCAGCGCCCGGACAGGGGGGGCCGGGGAGCTGTTTTTT.